The present T cell receptor beta chain was sequenced within a study of cytomegalovirus exposure and HLA in healthy donors. The method was immunoSEQ multiplex PCR; TCRdb's version includes in-frame clones alone and lacks a portion of them. The profile shows 95,000 to 120,000 clones, around 95% of them singletons. Trimming removed 3 bases at V and 15 bases at J, with 18 bases between. The CDR3 sequence is 13 residues long. CDR1 and CDR2 from the germline V gene are SGHTA and FQGNSA. This clonotype was obtained from a woman aged 18-35 years in good health and CMV-seronegative. The J gene is TRBJ2-1, the V gene TRBV7-2, with TRBD1 as a possible D gene (5 bases). The sample was PBMCs. CDR3 loop: CASSFLSRTRTFF. CDR3 in DNA: TGTGCCAGCAGCTTTTTGTCCAGGACAAGGACGTTCTTC.